These 10 T cell receptor beta chains were all obtained from the same sample, sequenced in a study of early T cells in non-severe SARS-CoV-2 infection. TCRdb called the 5' RACE reads again in MiXCR, with one record for every CDR3 protein. The table records tens of thousands of distinct CDR3 sequences, approximately 10% of them present only once. Sequences were derived from whole blood, sampled at baseline. These receptor sequences come from an adult who was a healthcare worker with PCR-confirmed SARS-CoV-2 infection or an uninfected control (not recorded which).

This clonotype occurred many times. The chain links TRBV29-1 to TRBJ1-2; D may be TRBD1 (5 bases). The CDR3 is 15 residues long. Trimming left V 4 bases short and J 3 bases short, with 18 bases between. Germline CDR1 reads SQVTM; CDR2 reads ANQGSEA. In DNA, the CDR3 is TGCAGCGTTGCCGGTACTACAGGCGGATACTATGGCTACACCTTC. It codes for CSVAGTTGGYYGYTF.

This clonotype was seen ten or more times. The rearrangement links TRBV6-1 to TRBJ2-7; D unclear. CDR1 and CDR2 (germline): MNHNS, SASEGT. There are 13 residues in the CDR3. Trimming removed 4 bases from V and 3 bases from J, with 10 bases in between. CDR3 region: CASSVTAYYEQYF. CDR3 sequence (DNA): TGTGCCAGCAGTGTAACGGCGTACTACGAGCAGTACTTC.

This clonotype was observed at least ten times. V gene TRBV7-6 combines with J gene TRBJ2-7; 7 bases are shared with TRBD1. This CDR3 is built from 16 residues. The V and J ends lost 2 bases and 2 bases, in that order; junction bases with no gene match: 9. Germline CDR1 is SGHVS and CDR2 is FNYEAQ. CDR3 amino acids: CASSLSPATGPYEQYF. As DNA, the CDR3 is TGTGCCAGCAGCTTAAGCCCCGCGACAGGGCCCTACGAGCAGTACTTC.

This chain uses TRBV5-4 with TRBJ2-1; 10 nucleotides match TRBD1. The V and J ends lost 3 bases and 4 bases, in that order; junction bases with no gene match: 10. Germline V gives CDR1 SGHNT, CDR2 YYREEE (reference sequence). This CDR3 has 17 residues. The CDR3 DNA reads TGTGCCAGCAGCTCTACCCGGACAGGGGGTAATTACAATGAGCAGTTCTTC. Protein: CASSSTRTGGNYNEQFF.

This clonotype was recorded at least ten times. This rearrangement joins TRBV6-5 to TRBJ1-6; 8 nucleotides agree with TRBD1. Germline lookup yields CDR1 MNHEY and CDR2 SVGAGI. The V gene end was trimmed by 5 bases and the J gene end by 4 bases; junction bases not matched to a gene: 1. The CDR3 is 14 amino acids. CDR3 sequence: CASSRQGYNSPLHF. As DNA, the CDR3 is TGTGCCAGCAGTAGACAGGGGTATAATTCACCCCTCCACTTT.

The chain combines TRBV27 with TRBJ2-1, with D maybe TRBD2 (6 bases). The CDR3 runs to 14 residues. The germline gives CDR1 MNHEY, CDR2 SMNVEV (reference sequence). Trimming cost V 7 bases and J 5 bases, with 15 bases left between them. CDR3 bases: TGTGCCAGCACACGGCGGGGAGCCGACAATGAGCAGTTCTTC. Translation gives CASTRRGADNEQFF.

This clonotype has a handful of counts. This chain links TRBV18 with TRBJ1-5; D possibly corresponds to TRBD1 (5 bases). Germline assignment: CDR1 KGHSH and CDR2 LQKENI. V was shortened by 1 base and J by 0 bases, with 13 bases between the two germline ends. CDR3 length: 17 residues. CDR3 sequence (DNA): TGTGCCAGCTCACCACTACATGGGGGTAATAGCAATCAGCCCCAGCATTTT. Encoded protein: CASSPLHGGNSNQPQHF.

This clonotype has just a few counts. The V and J genes are TRBV2 and TRBJ1-5, with 8 bases fitting TRBD1. Germline assignment: CDR1 SNHLY and CDR2 FYNNEI. J was trimmed by 5 bases and V by 6 bases; bases with no gene match: 12. The CDR3 extends over 16 amino acids. The CDR3 sequence: CASRGLAGGVYQPQHF. The CDR3 DNA is TGTGCCAGCAGGGGTCTCGCAGGGGGCGTTTATCAGCCCCAGCATTTT.

A few counts support this clonotype. This chain connects TRBV6-5 to TRBJ1-1, with a tentative D call TRBD1 (5 bases). The CDR3 runs 14 residues. Trimming took off 5 bases at V and 4 bases at J, with 14 bases between the two ends. In germline, CDR1 is MNHEY, CDR2 SVGAGI. CDR3 DNA sequence: TGTGCCAGCAGTACCAACAGTGGGGGCACTGAAGCTTTCTTT. As protein: CASSTNSGGTEAFF.

This clonotype was detected ten times or more. The chain couples TRBV5-1 to TRBJ2-3; 9 positions match TRBD2. Germline V lookup: CDR1 SGHRS, CDR2 YFSETQ. The trim removed 4 bases at V and 2 bases at J, leaving 8 bases unmatched. This CDR3 is built from 16 residues. The CDR3 DNA follows: TGCGCCAGCAGCACCTTAGCGGGGGTGATCACAGATACGCAGTATTTT. Translation gives CASSTLAGVITDTQYF. The whole variable domain, remainder taken from reference TRBV5-1 and TRBJ2-3, is KAGVTQTPRYLIKTRGQQVTLSCSPISGHRSVSWYQQTPGQGLQFLFEYFSETQRNKGNFPGRFSGRQFSNSRSEMNVSTLELGDSALYLCASSTLAGVITDTQYFGPGTRLTVL.